Listed below are T cell receptor beta chains from one sample, sequenced in a study of cytomegalovirus exposure and HLA in healthy donors. The data were produced by immunoSEQ multiplex PCR, yet TCRdb's version contains in-frame clones alone and is incomplete. The sample shows about 130,000 clones, about 74% of them seen only once. Specimen: PBMCs. Receptors were obtained from a woman aged 50 to 60 in good health and CMV-seropositive. Each CDR3 is given with its conserved first and last residue.

TRBJ2-7	TRBV5-1	CASSLDGGFYEQYF
TRBJ1-1	TRBV5-4	CASSFRDGVNTEAFF
TRBJ2-7	TRBV27	CASSPAVAVGEQYF
TRBJ2-5	TRBV7-7	CASSLAPSGGGETQYF
TRBJ2-7	TRBV5-6	CASSLGSSYEQYF
TRBJ1-5	TRBV2	CASSLSGQGNQPQHF
TRBJ1-1	TRBV5-5	CASSLGGQGITEAFF
TRBJ1-2	TRBV11-2	CASSLRDRGDGYTF
TRBJ1-5	TRBV15	CATGGGTGQPQHF
TRBJ1-6	TRBV11-3	CASRTGLSNSPLHF
TRBJ1-2	TRBV4-3	CASSQDDRGGYPF
TRBJ2-5	TRBV7-9	CASSFGPPEAPQYF
TRBJ1-4	TRBV18	CASSEGMTGGVPNEKLFF
TRBJ2-7	TRBV2	CASSEETFETQVF
TRBJ2-7	TRBV18	CASSPAIAGPSYEQYF
TRBJ1-2	TRBV7-9	CASSDHRDGYGYTF
TRBJ2-1	TRBV29-1	CSVELSFRALGDRGDNEQFF
TRBJ2-5	TRBV7-2	CASSLGGTSGETQYF
TRBJ2-5	TRBV6-5	CATRLAGVGGETQYF
TRBJ2-1	TRBV10-2	CASSAAGPRNEQFF
TRBJ1-2	TRBV9	CASSVRQGNGYTF
TRBJ1-5	TRBV7-2	CASSNGEGQGQPQHF
TRBJ1-1	TRBV7-9	CASSLATRAPFF
TRBJ2-5	TRBV6-1	CASSEWGQGTGTQYF
TRBJ2-3	TRBV2	CASRASGENTQYF
TRBJ2-3	TRBV5-1	CASSGLERGGGDTQYF
TRBJ1-1	TRBV5-1	CASSSGQEAFF
TRBJ2-7	TRBV12-5	CPSDRAGYEQYF
TRBJ2-2	TRBV29-1	CSVASHSNTGELFF
TRBJ2-1	TRBV6-1	CASTFYNEQFF
TRBJ1-2	TRBV6-5	CASSYANRVQAGYTF